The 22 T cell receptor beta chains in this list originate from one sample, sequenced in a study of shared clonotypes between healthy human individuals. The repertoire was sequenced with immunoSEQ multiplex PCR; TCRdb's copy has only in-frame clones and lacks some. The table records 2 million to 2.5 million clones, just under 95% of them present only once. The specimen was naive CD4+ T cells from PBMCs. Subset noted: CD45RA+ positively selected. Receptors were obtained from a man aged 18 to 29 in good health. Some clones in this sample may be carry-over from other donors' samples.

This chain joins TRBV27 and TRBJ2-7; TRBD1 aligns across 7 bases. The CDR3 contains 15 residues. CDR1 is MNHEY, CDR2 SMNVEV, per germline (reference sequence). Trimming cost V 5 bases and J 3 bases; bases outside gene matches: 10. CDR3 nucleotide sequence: TGTGCCAGCAGTCCTGAGACGACAGGGCTCTACGAGCAGTACTTC. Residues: CASSPETTGLYEQYF.

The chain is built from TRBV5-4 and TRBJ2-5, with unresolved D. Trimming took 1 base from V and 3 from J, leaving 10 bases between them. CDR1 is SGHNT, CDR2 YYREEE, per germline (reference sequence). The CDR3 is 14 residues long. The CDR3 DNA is TGTGCCAGCAGCTTGTCCCCGGCAGAAGAGACCCAGTACTTC. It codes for CASSLSPAEETQYF.

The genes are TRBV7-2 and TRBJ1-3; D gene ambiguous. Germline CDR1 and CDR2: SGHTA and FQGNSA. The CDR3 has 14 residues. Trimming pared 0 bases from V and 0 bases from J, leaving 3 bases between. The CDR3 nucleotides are TGTGCCAGCAGCTTAGCCGCCTCTGGAAACACCATATATTTT. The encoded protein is CASSLAASGNTIYF. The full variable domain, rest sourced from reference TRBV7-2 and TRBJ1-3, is GAGVSQSPSNKVTEKGKDVELRCDPISGHTALYWYRQSLGQGLEFLIYFQGNSAPDKSGLPSDRFSAERTGGSVSTLTIQRTQQEDSAVYLCASSLAASGNTIYFGEGSWLTVV.

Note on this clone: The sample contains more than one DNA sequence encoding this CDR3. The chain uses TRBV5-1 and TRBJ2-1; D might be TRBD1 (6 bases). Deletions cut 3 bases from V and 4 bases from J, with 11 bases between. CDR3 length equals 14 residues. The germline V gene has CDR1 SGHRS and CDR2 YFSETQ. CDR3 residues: CASSSGQLYNEQFF. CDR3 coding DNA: TGCGCCAGCAGCTCCGGACAGCTGTACAATGAGCAGTTCTTC.

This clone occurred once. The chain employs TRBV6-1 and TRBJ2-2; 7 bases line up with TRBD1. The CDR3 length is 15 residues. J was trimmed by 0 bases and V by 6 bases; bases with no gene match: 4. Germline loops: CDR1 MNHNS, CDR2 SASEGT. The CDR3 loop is CASSRGQANTGELFF. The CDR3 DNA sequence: TGTGCCAGCAGCCGTGGACAGGCGAACACCGGGGAGCTGTTTTTT.

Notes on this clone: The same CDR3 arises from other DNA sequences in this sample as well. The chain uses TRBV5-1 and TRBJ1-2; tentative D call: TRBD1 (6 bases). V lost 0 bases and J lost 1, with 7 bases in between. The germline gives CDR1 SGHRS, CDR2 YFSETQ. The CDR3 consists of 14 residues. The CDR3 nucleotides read TGCGCCAGCAGCTTGGGAGGGGGTAACTATGGCTACACCTTC. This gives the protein CASSLGGGNYGYTF.

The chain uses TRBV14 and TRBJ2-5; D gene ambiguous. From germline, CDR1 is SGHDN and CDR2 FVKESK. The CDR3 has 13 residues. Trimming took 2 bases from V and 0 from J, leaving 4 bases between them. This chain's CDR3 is CASSQLNQETQYF. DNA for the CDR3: TGTGCCAGCAGCCAATTAAACCAAGAGACCCAGTACTTC. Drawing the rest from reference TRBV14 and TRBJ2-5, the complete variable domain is EAGVTQFPSHSVIEKGQTVTLRCDPISGHDNLYWYRRVMGKEIKFLLHFVKESKQDESGMPNNRFLAERTGGTYSTLKVQPAELEDSGVYFCASSQLNQETQYFGPGTRLLVL.

CDR3 bases: TGCGCCAGCAGTGAGAGCCTAGCGGGAGCCCATGAGCAGTTCTTC. Translated, it gives CASSESLAGAHEQFF. This rearrangement joins TRBV10-1 to TRBJ2-1, with TRBD2 matching 10 bases. The CDR3 has 15 amino acids. Trimming at V came to 2 bases and at J to 8 bases, leaving 6 bases not matched to a gene. Germline V gene data show CDR1 as WNHNN and CDR2 as SYGVQD (reference sequence).

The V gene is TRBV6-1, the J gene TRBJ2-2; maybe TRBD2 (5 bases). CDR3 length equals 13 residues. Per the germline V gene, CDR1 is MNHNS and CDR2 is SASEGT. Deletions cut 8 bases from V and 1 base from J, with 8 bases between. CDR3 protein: CASGLMNTGELFF. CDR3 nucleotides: TGTGCCAGCGGACTGATGAACACCGGGGAGCTGTTTTTT.

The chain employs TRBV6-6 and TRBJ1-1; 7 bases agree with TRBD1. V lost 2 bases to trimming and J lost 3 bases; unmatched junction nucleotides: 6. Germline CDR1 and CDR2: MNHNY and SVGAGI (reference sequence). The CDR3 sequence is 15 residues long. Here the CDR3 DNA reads TGTGCCAGCAGTTACGCCAGGGGGATCTACACTGAAGCTTTCTTT. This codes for CASSYARGIYTEAFF.

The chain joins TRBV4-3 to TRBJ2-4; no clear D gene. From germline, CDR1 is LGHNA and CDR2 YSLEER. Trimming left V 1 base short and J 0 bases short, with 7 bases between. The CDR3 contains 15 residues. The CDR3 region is CASSQVNLAKNIQYF. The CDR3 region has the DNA TGCGCCAGCAGCCAAGTGAACCTAGCCAAAAACATTCAGTACTTC.

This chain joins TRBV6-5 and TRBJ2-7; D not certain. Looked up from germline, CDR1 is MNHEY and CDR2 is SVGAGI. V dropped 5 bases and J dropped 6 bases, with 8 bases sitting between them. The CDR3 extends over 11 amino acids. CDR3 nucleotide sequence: TGTGCCAGCAGTACATCCAGCGAGCAGTACTTC. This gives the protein CASSTSSEQYF.

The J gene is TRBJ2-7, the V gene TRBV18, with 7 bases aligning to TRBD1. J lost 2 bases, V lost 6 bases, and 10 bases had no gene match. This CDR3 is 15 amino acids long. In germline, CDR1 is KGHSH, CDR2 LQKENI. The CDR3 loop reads CASSPTGTVAYEQYF. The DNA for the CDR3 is TGTGCCAGCTCCCCTACCGGGACAGTCGCCTACGAGCAGTACTTC.

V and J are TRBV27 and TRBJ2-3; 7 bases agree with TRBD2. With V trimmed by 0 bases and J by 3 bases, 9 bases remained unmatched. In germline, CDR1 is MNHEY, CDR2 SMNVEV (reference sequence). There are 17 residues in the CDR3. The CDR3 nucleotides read TGTGCCAGCAGTTTATCTCGAGGGACTACCAAGACAGATACGCAGTATTTT. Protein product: CASSLSRGTTKTDTQYF.

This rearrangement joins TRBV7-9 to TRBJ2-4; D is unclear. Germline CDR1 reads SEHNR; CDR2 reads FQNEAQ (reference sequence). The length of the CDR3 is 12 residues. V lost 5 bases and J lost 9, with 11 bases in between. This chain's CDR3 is CASSMAYGIQYF. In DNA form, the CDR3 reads TGTGCCAGCAGCATGGCCTACGGCATTCAGTACTTC. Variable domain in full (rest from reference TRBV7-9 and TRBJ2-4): DTGVSQNPRHKITKRGQNVTFRCDPISEHNRLYWYRQTLGQGPEFLTYFQNEAQLEKSRLLSDRFSAERPKGSFSTLEIQRTEQGDSAMYLCASSMAYGIQYFGAGTRLSVL.

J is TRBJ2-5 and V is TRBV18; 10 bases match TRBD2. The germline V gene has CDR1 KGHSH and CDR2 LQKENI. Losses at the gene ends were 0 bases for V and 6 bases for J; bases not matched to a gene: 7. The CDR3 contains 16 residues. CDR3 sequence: CASSPPGSGRAQTQYF. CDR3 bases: TGTGCCAGCTCACCACCCGGCAGCGGGAGGGCGCAGACCCAGTACTTC.

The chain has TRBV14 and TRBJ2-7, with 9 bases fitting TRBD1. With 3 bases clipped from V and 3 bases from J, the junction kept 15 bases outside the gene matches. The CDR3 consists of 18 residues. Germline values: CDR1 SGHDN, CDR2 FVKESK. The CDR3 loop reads CASSQVDRGSGTFYEQYF. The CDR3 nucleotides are TGTGCCAGCAGCCAGGTTGACAGGGGGAGCGGAACCTTCTACGAGCAGTACTTC.

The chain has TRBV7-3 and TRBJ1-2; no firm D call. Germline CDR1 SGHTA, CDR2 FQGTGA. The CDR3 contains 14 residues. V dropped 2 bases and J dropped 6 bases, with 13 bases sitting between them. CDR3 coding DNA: TGTGCCAGCAGCTTAGCGGTTAACACGGATGGCTACACCTTC. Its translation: CASSLAVNTDGYTF.

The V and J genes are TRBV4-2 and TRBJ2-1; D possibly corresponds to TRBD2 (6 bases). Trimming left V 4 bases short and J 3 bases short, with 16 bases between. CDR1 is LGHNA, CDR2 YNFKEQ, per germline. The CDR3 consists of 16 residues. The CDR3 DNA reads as TGTGCCAGCAGCCTTCACAAGACTAGATTCTACAATGAGCAGTTCTTC. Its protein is CASSLHKTRFYNEQFF.

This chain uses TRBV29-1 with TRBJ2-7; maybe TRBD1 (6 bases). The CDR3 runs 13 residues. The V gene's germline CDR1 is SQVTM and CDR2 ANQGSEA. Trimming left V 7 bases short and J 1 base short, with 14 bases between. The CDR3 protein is CSGLEGGSYEQYF. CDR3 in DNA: TGCAGCGGCCTCGAAGGGGGTTCCTACGAGCAGTACTTC.

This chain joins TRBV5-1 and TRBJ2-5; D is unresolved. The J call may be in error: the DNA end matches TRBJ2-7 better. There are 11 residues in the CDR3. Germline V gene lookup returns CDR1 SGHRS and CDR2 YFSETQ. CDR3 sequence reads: CASSLFYEQYF. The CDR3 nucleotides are TGCGCCAGCAGCTTGTTCTACGAGCAGTACTTC.

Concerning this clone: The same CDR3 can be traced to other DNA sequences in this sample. CDR3 DNA: TGCAGCGTTGCAGGCGGTGAAGAGACCCAGTACTTC. Encoded protein: CSVAGGEETQYF. V and J are TRBV29-1 and TRBJ2-5; D is unclear. The germline V gene encodes CDR1 SQVTM and CDR2 ANQGSEA. The V gene lost 4 bases and the J gene lost 3 bases, with 9 bases spanning the gap. CDR3 size: 12 residues.